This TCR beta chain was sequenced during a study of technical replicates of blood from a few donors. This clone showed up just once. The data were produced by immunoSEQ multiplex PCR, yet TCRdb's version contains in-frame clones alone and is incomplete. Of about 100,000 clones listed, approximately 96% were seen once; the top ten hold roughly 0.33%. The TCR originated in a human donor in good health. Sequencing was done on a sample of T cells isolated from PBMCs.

The CDR3 sequence: CASSFTSGSYNEQFF. CDR3 nucleotides: TGTGCCAGCAGTTTTACTAGCGGCTCCTACAATGAGCAGTTCTTC. The chain uses TRBV6-5 and TRBJ2-1, with TRBD2 identical over 8 bases. V shed 4 bases and J 0 bases; nucleotides not matched to a gene: 2. The length of the CDR3 is 15 residues. Germline CDR1 reads MNHEY; CDR2 reads SVGAGI.